The sequence of this T cell receptor (beta chain) was determined in a study of cytomegalovirus exposure and HLA in healthy donors (dated by TCRdb to 2016 to 2017). About the full investigation: A later analysis indicated that the 95 to 150 validation repertoires were generated on the platform also employed for the 666 repertoires of the first cohort. The study aimed to test whether cataloging public T cell receptors could reveal signatures of past pathogen exposure. In addition to the first cohort of roughly 670 subjects, a separate validation cohort of 120 different subjects was used. To predict cytomegalovirus infection status, the study brought together high-throughput TCR immunosequencing, statistical association of individual TCRs with disease status, and machine learning.

The germline V gene (reference sequence) provides CDR1 LNHDA and CDR2 SQIVND. The CDR3 measures 14 amino acids from cysteine to phenylalanine. The only DNA kept is the CDR3, 42 bases in frame from the first base. Trimming takes 1 base off V and 4 bases off J; junction bases not matched to a gene: 0. The study at large found these results: In a later analysis, TCRs clustered in the first cohort were found to also tend to co-occur in the roughly 130 validation repertoires, with over 90% of cluster scores above 0. Cytomegalovirus status was reported to be diagnosed by the classifier with high specificity and sensitivity in both the original and validation cohorts. Three of the identified cytomegalovirus-associated TCR beta chains were confirmed in vitro to be specific for cytomegalovirus antigens. In the study, 150 to 200 TCR beta chains were listed as associated with cytomegalovirus. The authors suggested that the approach could potentially be extended to other disease states and immunological phenotypes. While some public TCRs were present in many individuals, most TCR sequences turned up only very rarely across donors. The validation cohort had no HLA typing available for a later analysis, so co-occurrence within that cohort was assessed over all 120 or so repertoires.

Donors formed part of the validation cohort, which comprised about 130 subjects and was distinct from the first cohort of several hundred subjects. A single count supports this clone. Its antigen is not yet known. No much larger clonotype is one base removed from it; base qualities were not supplied. At the DNA level, this CDR3 is encoded by other sequences in the same sample as well. Library preparation used the immunoSEQ multiplex PCR assay. In the paper's pipeline: A statistical classification framework was developed to diagnose cytomegalovirus status using the catalog of TCR beta chain sequences. The source is immuneACCESS, and TCRdb retained only in-frame sequences with V and J called. Part of the clones is not carried over; for the studies checked, unresolved V genes explain less than half of this, and the remainder is unexplained. Clone size and the V and J calls come from that table; the DNA yielded D and trimming. The sample contains around 300,000 clones, 88% of them found a single time. The ten most abundant clones make up around 1% of the sample.

The origin of this receptor is a man aged 25 to 40 in good health and CMV-seronegative. The sequenced material came from PBMCs. The sequence is built from TRBV19 and TRBJ1-5; 8 bases in between match TRBD1. In nucleotides, the sequence is TGTGCCAGTAGTATAGGGACAGGGAATCAGCCCCAGCATTTT. Translated, it gives CASSIGTGNQPQHF.